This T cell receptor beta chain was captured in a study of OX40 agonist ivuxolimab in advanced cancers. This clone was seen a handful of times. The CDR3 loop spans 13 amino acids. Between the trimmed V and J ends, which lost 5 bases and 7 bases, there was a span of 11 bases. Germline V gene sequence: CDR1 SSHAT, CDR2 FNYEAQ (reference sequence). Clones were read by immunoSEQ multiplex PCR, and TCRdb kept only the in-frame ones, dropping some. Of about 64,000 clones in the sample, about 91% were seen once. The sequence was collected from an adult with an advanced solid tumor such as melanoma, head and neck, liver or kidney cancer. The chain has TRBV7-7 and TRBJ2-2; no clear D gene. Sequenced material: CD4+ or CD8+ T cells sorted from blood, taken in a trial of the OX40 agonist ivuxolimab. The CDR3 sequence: CASSPSGSGELFF. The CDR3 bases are TGTGCCAGCAGCCCCTCCGGAAGCGGGGAGCTGTTTTTT.